The TCR beta chain described here comes from a study of vaccination effects on CD4 cells after COVID-19 (dated by TCRdb to the early 2020s). Concerning the study at large: The ViraFEST assay stimulated PBMC with viral peptide pools and then used TCR sequencing to identify antigen-specific CD4+ T cell clonotypes by expansion. After vaccination, three convalescent patients were sampled at an early time point (day +14) and at a late time point (day +241, +227 and +161, respectively). Post-vaccine samples across the study were collected a median of 72 days after the second dose, with a range of 14 to 241. A few million PBMC per well were cultured with around 10 ug/ml peptides in IMDM containing approximately 4.7% human AB serum, about 9 IU/ml IL-2 and gentamicin. In both COVID-19 convalescent patients and infection-naive vaccine recipients, the study compared SARS-CoV-2 spike-specific CD4+ TCR repertoires from before mRNA vaccination with those from after it. Altogether, roughly 10 COVID-19 convalescent patients and several SARS-CoV-2-naive healthy vaccine recipients made up the full study. Cultures from other donors in the study were sequenced using the Oncomine TCR Beta short-read assay on an Illumina iSeq 100.

General conclusions and limits of the study: At late post-vaccination timepoints, both infection-induced and vaccine-induced clones showed marked clonal contraction, consistent with waning T cell responses. In convalescent patients, the post-vaccine spike-reactive repertoire was composed mainly of new vaccine-induced clones that were largely distinct from infection-induced clones. Only a small number of convalescent patients were included, and no early post-infection timepoints were available, which limited the study.

After about 10 days of culture, CD4+ T cells were isolated with the EasySep CD4+ T cell isolation kit. Convalescent patients had PCR-confirmed SARS-CoV-2 infection between March and December 2020, before Alpha, Beta and Delta variants emerged in the United States. Two doses of either the BNT162b2 or the mRNA-1273 mRNA SARS-CoV-2 vaccine were administered to participants. On days 3 and 7, half of the culture medium was replaced with fresh IL-2-containing medium. Unless otherwise noted, each peptide stimulation condition was cultured in triplicate wells. PBMC were separated from whole blood using Ficoll-Paque Plus gradient centrifugation and were then either cryopreserved at -140C or used fresh. Genomic DNA was extracted from cultured CD4+ T cells with the QIAamp micro DNA kit. Library method: the immunoSEQ multiplex PCR assay. DNA from the cultured, isolated CD4+ T cells was subjected to TCR beta CDR3 sequencing. The source study handled its data this way. Non-productive TCR sequences were removed and reads were trimmed to the CDR3 region, keeping CDR3s of at least 7 amino acids. Antigen-specific clonotypes were identified using the MANAFEST web app by comparison of expansion in peptide wells against reference cultures. For clones to be considered positive, expansion at FDR<0.05 versus reference and all other wells, an odds ratio above 5, and a frequency above 0.1% in two replicate wells were required. A clonotype was defined as cross-reactive if the clonotype was significantly expanded both in SARS-CoV-2 spike wells and in at least one common cold coronavirus spike condition. Using the stringdist R package, CDR3 similarity was measured by Levenshtein distance, and unrooted trees were constructed with ape in R 3.6.1. Drawn from immuneACCESS, this table holds only the in-frame rearrangements with V and J called that TCRdb kept. Clones are partly lost; checked studies trace under half to an unresolved V gene and leave the rest unexplained. V and J calls and clone size are given by that table; D and trimming were obtained from the DNA. The sample table contains roughly 30,000 clones; only one count was recorded for around 74% of them. The ten largest clones take up 6.5% to 7.5% of the sample.

Via the germline V gene (reference sequence), CDR1 is SEHNR and CDR2 FQNEAQ. The germline ends are 14 bases apart after V is trimmed by 1 base and J by 8 bases. Taken from cysteine to phenylalanine, the CDR3 has 15 residues. CDR3 DNA only is kept here, 45 bases in frame from base 1. Comments on this clone: What this receptor recognizes is not known. Per-base qualities were not stored, and no clone one base away is much larger.

This receptor was identified in a human donor who had a prior SARS-CoV-2 infection. The rearranged chain carries TRBV7-9 and TRBJ1-4; the D gene is possibly TRBD1, with 5 bases matching. This material consisted of CD4+ T cells from PBMCs cultured without peptide, taken after COVID-19 vaccination. The CDR3 amino acid sequence is: CASSLGQGFKEKLFF. The DNA sequence is as follows: TGTGCCAGCAGCTTAGGGCAGGGTTTCAAGGAAAAACTGTTTTTT.